Listed below are T cell receptor beta chains from one sample, sequenced in a study of cytomegalovirus exposure and HLA in healthy donors. The protocol was immunoSEQ multiplex PCR, while the TCRdb copy is restricted to in-frame clones and leaves out a portion. This sample has 150,000 to 200,000 clones, with around 75% found just once. What was sequenced was PBMCs. These receptors originate from a male donor in good health and CMV-seronegative. Each CDR3 is given with its conserved first and last residue. D genes are given only for firm matches. Clone size is stated in some rows and not others, as once, few, many or a class when expanded.

v_gene: TRBV7-9
abundance: -
j_gene: TRBJ1-2
d_gene: TRBD1
len: 13
CDR3nt: TGTGCCAGCAGCTTAGGGACAGGGGTTGGCTACACCTTC
CDR3aa: CASSLGTGVGYTF

v_gene: TRBV28
abundance: once
j_gene: TRBJ2-7
d_gene: TRBD2
len: 15
CDR3nt: TGTGCCAGCAGTCCGCGGACTAGCGGCTCCTACGAGCAGTACTTC
CDR3aa: CASSPRTSGSYEQYF

v_gene: TRBV2
abundance: -
j_gene: TRBJ1-2
d_gene: TRBD1
len: 16
CDR3nt: TGTGCCAGCAGTGATATAAACAGGGGGCATGGGTATGGCTACACCTTC
CDR3aa: CASSDINRGHGYGYTF

v_gene: TRBV6-4
abundance: medium-sized
j_gene: TRBJ2-3
d_gene: TRBD1
len: 15
CDR3nt: TGTGCCAGCAGTGACGGGACAGGGGGAACAGATACGCAGTATTTT
CDR3aa: CASSDGTGGTDTQYF

v_gene: TRBV13
abundance: -
j_gene: TRBJ2-2
d_gene: TRBD2
len: 14
CDR3nt: TGTGCCGTCGGGGGACTAGCGAACTCCGGGGAGCTGTTTTTT
CDR3aa: CAVGGLANSGELFF

v_gene: TRBV27
abundance: -
j_gene: TRBJ2-1
d_gene: TRBD2
len: 13
CDR3nt: TGTGCCAGCACCCTAATGGTCGGGGGGGCGCAGTTCTTC
CDR3aa: CASTLMVGGAQFF

v_gene: TRBV5-4
abundance: few
j_gene: TRBJ1-6
d_gene: TRBD1
len: 14
CDR3nt: TGTGCCAGCAGCCGACAGGGATACAATTCACCCCTCCACTTT
CDR3aa: CASSRQGYNSPLHF

v_gene: TRBV28
abundance: once
j_gene: TRBJ2-7
d_gene: -
len: 15
CDR3nt: TGTGCCAGCAGTTTGGGCAGGGTCGGACCCTACGAGCAGTACTTC
CDR3aa: CASSLGRVGPYEQYF

v_gene: TRBV4-1
abundance: -
j_gene: TRBJ2-5
d_gene: TRBD2
len: 17
CDR3nt: TGCGCCAGCAGCCGACCCGGGACTAGCGGGGGGCGAGAGACCCAGTACTTC
CDR3aa: CASSRPGTSGGRETQYF

v_gene: TRBV9
abundance: -
j_gene: TRBJ2-7
d_gene: -
len: 15
CDR3nt: TGTGCCAGCAGCGTTAGACCGACTCCTTCCTACGAGCAGTACTTC
CDR3aa: CASSVRPTPSYEQYF

v_gene: TRBV10-3
abundance: -
j_gene: TRBJ2-7
d_gene: TRBD2
len: 14
CDR3nt: TGTGCCATCAGTGAAGGAGGCGGGAGGCTCGAGCAGTACTTC
CDR3aa: CAISEGGGRLEQYF

v_gene: TRBV9
abundance: few
j_gene: TRBJ2-3
d_gene: TRBD2
len: 18
CDR3nt: TGTGCCAGCAGCGTGGACGGGACTAGCGGCTCCCTTGTCGATACGCAGTATTTT
CDR3aa: CASSVDGTSGSLVDTQYF

v_gene: TRBV27
abundance: once
j_gene: TRBJ1-1
d_gene: -
len: 13
CDR3nt: TGTGCCAGCAGTGTGCTCCCAGGGCCCCAAGCTTTCTTT
CDR3aa: CASSVLPGPQAFF

v_gene: TRBV7-2
abundance: -
j_gene: TRBJ1-5
d_gene: -
len: 13
CDR3nt: TGTGCCAGCAGTGTCAGGGGCGATCAGCCCCAGCATTTT
CDR3aa: CASSVRGDQPQHF

v_gene: TRBV30
abundance: few
j_gene: TRBJ1-5
d_gene: TRBD1
len: 13
CDR3nt: TGTGCCTGGAGTCACAGGGGGGTTGGACCCCAGCATTTT
CDR3aa: CAWSHRGVGPQHF

v_gene: TRBV28
abundance: -
j_gene: TRBJ2-7
d_gene: -
len: 16
CDR3nt: TGTGCCAGCAGTTTACCCCAGGGCGGGGTAGGGTACGAGCAGTACTTC
CDR3aa: CASSLPQGGVGYEQYF

v_gene: TRBV7-2
abundance: few
j_gene: TRBJ1-4
d_gene: -
len: 15
CDR3nt: TGTGCCAGCAGCTTAGTCGCAGGGACTAATGAAAAACTGTTTTTT
CDR3aa: CASSLVAGTNEKLFF

v_gene: TRBV2
abundance: -
j_gene: TRBJ1-4
d_gene: -
len: 15
CDR3nt: TGTGCCAGCACCCGGGGCGGGACCGGAGGTGAAAAACTGTTTTTT
CDR3aa: CASTRGGTGGEKLFF

v_gene: TRBV5-1
abundance: few
j_gene: TRBJ1-1
d_gene: TRBD1
len: 15
CDR3nt: TGCGCCAGCAGCCCTCCTCGACAGGGGGGCACTGAAGCTTTCTTT
CDR3aa: CASSPPRQGGTEAFF

v_gene: TRBV6-5
abundance: -
j_gene: TRBJ1-2
d_gene: TRBD1
len: 14
CDR3nt: TGTGCCAGCAGTTCGACCCGGGACAGTCATGGCTACACCTTC
CDR3aa: CASSSTRDSHGYTF

v_gene: TRBV9
abundance: -
j_gene: TRBJ2-5
d_gene: TRBD1
len: 15
CDR3nt: TGTGCCAGCAGCGTCGGACAGGGCTTGGCGGAGACCCAGTACTTC
CDR3aa: CASSVGQGLAETQYF

v_gene: TRBV28
abundance: -
j_gene: TRBJ1-1
d_gene: -
len: 14
CDR3nt: TGTGCCAGCAGTGGGGGACATCAGAACACTGAAGCTTTCTTT
CDR3aa: CASSGGHQNTEAFF

v_gene: TRBV18
abundance: once
j_gene: TRBJ2-1
d_gene: -
len: 14
CDR3nt: TGTGCCAGCTCTCTCACCGGAGATGGAAATGAGCAGTTCTTC
CDR3aa: CASSLTGDGNEQFF

v_gene: TRBV10-3
abundance: -
j_gene: TRBJ2-7
d_gene: -
len: 14
CDR3nt: TGTGCCTCTTCCGGGGCCACTAGCTCCTACGAGCAGTACTTC
CDR3aa: CASSGATSSYEQYF

v_gene: TRBV28
abundance: -
j_gene: TRBJ2-1
d_gene: -
len: 13
CDR3nt: TGTGCCAGCAGTTTAACAGGGTCGAATGAGCAGTTCTTC
CDR3aa: CASSLTGSNEQFF

v_gene: TRBV27
abundance: few
j_gene: TRBJ2-1
d_gene: TRBD1
len: 14
CDR3nt: TGTGCCAGCAGTTTAGGACAGGGGAGGAATGAGCAGTTCTTC
CDR3aa: CASSLGQGRNEQFF

v_gene: TRBV7-2
abundance: -
j_gene: TRBJ2-7
d_gene: -
len: 15
CDR3nt: TGTGCCAGCAGCCCAGACAGGCAAAGCTCCTACGAGCAGTACTTC
CDR3aa: CASSPDRQSSYEQYF

v_gene: TRBV30
abundance: -
j_gene: TRBJ2-7
d_gene: -
len: 12
CDR3nt: TGTGCCTGGAGTGGACAGCCCTACGAGCAGTACTTC
CDR3aa: CAWSGQPYEQYF

v_gene: TRBV2
abundance: -
j_gene: TRBJ2-7
d_gene: TRBD1
len: 13
CDR3nt: TGTGCCAGTAAAAGACAGGGGACCTACGAGCAGTACTTC
CDR3aa: CASKRQGTYEQYF

v_gene: TRBV18
abundance: -
j_gene: TRBJ2-1
d_gene: -
len: 12
CDR3nt: TGTGCCAGCTCACCGACGGGTCCCCTCGAATTCTTC
CDR3aa: CASSPTGPLEFF

v_gene: TRBV30
abundance: -
j_gene: TRBJ2-7
d_gene: -
len: 13
CDR3nt: TGTGCCTGGAGTGTTGATAGCTCCTACGAGCAGTACTTC
CDR3aa: CAWSVDSSYEQYF

v_gene: TRBV2
abundance: -
j_gene: TRBJ2-1
d_gene: TRBD1
len: 14
CDR3nt: TGTGCCAGCAGGCCCGGGACAGAAAGCAATGAGCAGTTCTTC
CDR3aa: CASRPGTESNEQFF

v_gene: TRBV27
abundance: -
j_gene: TRBJ2-7
d_gene: -
len: 12
CDR3nt: TGTGCCAGCAGTTTTTGGGGGCGGGAGCAGTACTTC
CDR3aa: CASSFWGREQYF

v_gene: TRBV30
abundance: -
j_gene: TRBJ1-1
d_gene: -
len: 12
CDR3nt: TGTGCCTGGAGGAGCGGTTACACTGAAGCTTTCTTT
CDR3aa: CAWRSGYTEAFF

v_gene: TRBV7-2
abundance: few
j_gene: TRBJ1-5
d_gene: -
len: 15
CDR3nt: TGTGCCAGCAGCTGGGCAGGAGGGAGGAATCAGCCCCAGCATTTT
CDR3aa: CASSWAGGRNQPQHF

v_gene: TRBV6-6
abundance: -
j_gene: TRBJ1-1
d_gene: -
len: 11
CDR3nt: TGTGCCAGTGCTGGGGCTGCTGAAGCTTTCTTT
CDR3aa: CASAGAAEAFF

v_gene: TRBV30
abundance: once
j_gene: TRBJ2-7
d_gene: TRBD2
len: 13
CDR3nt: TGTGCCTGGAGAGCGGGGGTTTCCTCCGAGCAGTACTTC
CDR3aa: CAWRAGVSSEQYF

v_gene: TRBV25-1
abundance: once
j_gene: TRBJ2-5
d_gene: TRBD1
len: 15
CDR3nt: TGTGCCAGTTCCCGGGACAGGGGACCCCAAGAGACCCAGTACTTC
CDR3aa: CASSRDRGPQETQYF

v_gene: TRBV18
abundance: -
j_gene: TRBJ1-1
d_gene: -
len: 22
CDR3nt: TGTGCCAGCTCACTTCTCCTGTCAGGGGCGGAAGCCCGTTATTTTATGAACACTGAAGCTTTCTTT
CDR3aa: CASSLLLSGAEARYFMNTEAFF

v_gene: TRBV28
abundance: -
j_gene: TRBJ2-1
d_gene: -
len: 16
CDR3nt: TGTGCCAGCAGTTTCCCTAGCCGGGGATGGTACAATGAGCAGTTCTTC
CDR3aa: CASSFPSRGWYNEQFF